The 19 T cell receptor beta chains below all came from one sample that was sequenced in a study of cytomegalovirus exposure and HLA in healthy donors. 13 Jbeta primers and 60 Vbeta primers were used for the PCR. Data came from immunoSEQ multiplex PCR; TCRdb stores just in-frame clones and leaves some out. The table includes 110,000 to 150,000 clones, about 78% detected once. Sequencing was done on a sample of PBMCs. All receptors derive from a man aged 40-55 years in good health and CMV-seropositive.

This chain connects TRBV4-1 to TRBJ2-1; 9 bases are a match to TRBD2. Unmatched junction bases numbered 7, after V lost 1 base and J lost 9 bases. CDR1 is MGHRA, CDR2 YSYEKL, per germline. The CDR3 length is 15 residues. The CDR3 loop reads CASSQAGGGAREQFF. The CDR3 nucleotides read TGCGCCAGCAGCCAAGCCGGCGGGGGGGCCCGTGAGCAGTTCTTC.

In this sample, this clone turned up a few times. The chain employs TRBV5-1 and TRBJ1-1, with no clear D. The V end was cut by 0 bases, the J end by 0 bases, with 12 bases between. The CDR3 totals 16 residues. From germline, CDR1 is SGHRS and CDR2 YFSETQ. The CDR3 protein is CASSLDGSGMNTEAFF. The CDR3, as DNA: TGCGCCAGCAGCTTGGATGGTTCAGGAATGAACACTGAAGCTTTCTTT.

V gene TRBV6-1 combines with J gene TRBJ1-2, with D possibly being TRBD1 (6 bases). V lost 1 base to trimming and J lost 8 bases, with 20 bases between them. The CDR3 sequence is 16 residues long. Per the germline V gene, CDR1 is MNHNS and CDR2 is SASEGT. CDR3 protein: CASSEVPYRVAGGYTF. CDR3 nucleotides: TGTGCCAGCAGTGAAGTCCCTTACAGGGTCGCTGGGGGCTACACCTTC.

The rearrangement links TRBV6-5 to TRBJ2-7; 8 bases match TRBD2. The J segment lost 6 bases and the V segment lost 6 bases, leaving 13 bases of the junction unmatched. The CDR3 spans 15 residues. The germline CDR1 and CDR2 sequences are MNHEY and SVGAGI. CDR3 DNA: TGTGCCAGCAGGGGTGGCGGGAGGTCCCCCCTCGAGCAGTACTTC. Its translation: CASRGGGRSPLEQYF.

The CDR3 DNA is TGCGCCAGCAGCTTGGCCAGGGTAACTGAAGCTTTCTTT. Encoded protein: CASSLARVTEAFF. V and J are TRBV5-1 and TRBJ1-1, with D possibly TRBD1 on 5 matching bases. CDR3 length equals 13 residues. Germline CDR1 SGHRS, CDR2 YFSETQ. Trimming removed 0 bases from V and 5 bases from J, with 8 bases in between.

The chain joins TRBV5-6 to TRBJ1-2; no clear D. The V end lost 2 bases, the J end lost 0 bases, and 8 bases lay between the germline ends. The CDR3 loop spans 14 amino acids. Per the germline V gene, CDR1 is SGHDT and CDR2 is YYEEEE. The CDR3 region is CASSFLDSNYGYTF. DNA for the CDR3: TGTGCCAGCAGCTTCTTAGATTCTAACTATGGCTACACCTTC.

The rearrangement links TRBV29-1 to TRBJ2-4; TRBD2 is a possible D gene (5 bases). This CDR3 is 13 amino acids long. V was trimmed by 1 base and J by 4 bases, leaving 8 bases between them. The V gene's germline CDR1 is SQVTM and CDR2 ANQGSEA. Written as DNA, the CDR3 is TGCAGCGTTGAAGGCCCGGGGAAAAACATTCAGTACTTC. It encodes CSVEGPGKNIQYF.

This rearrangement joins TRBV29-1 to TRBJ2-1, with 10 positions matching TRBD2. From germline, CDR1 is SQVTM and CDR2 ANQGSEA. The CDR3 extends over 16 amino acids. With 1 base clipped from V and 0 bases from J, the junction kept 3 bases outside the gene matches. CDR3: CSVEGTSGISYNEQFF. The CDR3, as DNA: TGCAGCGTTGAAGGGACTAGCGGAATCTCCTACAATGAGCAGTTCTTC.

The CDR3 region is CASSLDWEEGNTIYF. CDR3 DNA sequence: TGTGCCAGCAGCTTAGATTGGGAGGAAGGAAACACCATATATTTT. The chain carries TRBV7-9 and TRBJ1-3; D is ambiguous. Germline V lookup: CDR1 SEHNR, CDR2 FQNEAQ (reference sequence). Trimming cost V 1 base and J 4 bases, with 11 bases left between them. The CDR3 totals 15 residues.

The chain joins TRBV5-4 to TRBJ1-2; weak D call: TRBD1 (5 bases). Trimming shortened V by 5 bases and J by 3 bases, and 11 bases separated the two germline ends. CDR3 length: 13 residues. Germline V gene sequence: CDR1 SGHNT, CDR2 YYREEE (reference sequence). CDR3 DNA sequence: TGTGCCAGCAGTTATGACAGTCACTATGGCTACACCTTC. This codes for CASSYDSHYGYTF. The whole variable domain, remainder taken from reference TRBV5-4 and TRBJ1-2, is ETGVTQSPTHLIKTRGQQVTLRCSSQSGHNTVSWYQQALGQGPQFIFQYYREEENGRGNFPPRFSGLQFPNYSSELNVNALELDDSALYLCASSYDSHYGYTFGSGTRLTVV.

The rearrangement links TRBV2 to TRBJ2-7; D is ambiguous. The CDR3 length is 16 residues. V was shortened by 5 bases and J by 0 bases, with 17 bases between the two germline ends. In germline, CDR1 is SNHLY, CDR2 FYNNEI. The CDR3 region has the DNA TGTGCCAGCAGTCGCCTCGACACCTACTCCTCCTACGAGCAGTACTTC. Protein sequence: CASSRLDTYSSYEQYF.

This clone has a handful of counts. V usage is TRBV10-3 and J usage is TRBJ2-1; weak D call: TRBD2 (6 bases). Germline V gene sequence: CDR1 ENHRY, CDR2 SYGVKD. This CDR3 is 14 amino acids long. V dropped 1 base and J dropped 9 bases, with 13 bases sitting between them. CDR3: CAISELEGRGEQFF. CDR3 nucleotides: TGTGCCATCAGTGAGTTGGAGGGTCGTGGTGAGCAGTTCTTC.

The sample holds one count of this clone. J is TRBJ2-2 and V is TRBV4-1, with TRBD2 matching over 8 bases. The CDR3 spans 16 residues. CDR1 and CDR2 from the germline V gene are MGHRA and YSYEKL. V lost 7 bases and J lost 3; bases outside the gene matches: 10. CDR3 bases: TGCGCCAGCAAATTTCGGGAGGGCCGCGACACCGGGGAGCTGTTTTTT. Its translation: CASKFREGRDTGELFF.

On this clone: Just one base apart from a much larger clone, this may be a read error. Other nucleotide sequences in the sample specify the same CDR3. The genes are TRBV14 and TRBJ1-1, with D possibly matching TRBD1 (5 bases). CDR1 SGHDN and CDR2 FVKESK come from the germline V gene. The length of the CDR3 is 16 residues. The CDR3 region has the DNA TGTGCGAGCAGCCGATTAATGACAGCCCTGAACACTGAAGCTTTCTTT. It is translated as CASSRLMTALNTEAFF.

The rearrangement joins TRBV5-1 to TRBJ2-1, with D possibly being TRBD2 (6 bases). Trimming cost V 2 bases and J 9 bases, with 18 bases left between them. This CDR3 region has 15 residues. Germline loops: CDR1 SGHRS, CDR2 YFSETQ. The CDR3 reads CASSFSPGLFGEQFF. The CDR3 nucleotides are TGCGCCAGCAGCTTTTCCCCGGGACTTTTTGGTGAGCAGTTCTTC.

This chain links TRBV6-6 with TRBJ1-1; possibly TRBD1 for D (5 bases). This CDR3 comprises 16 residues. The ends were cut back, 0 bases at V and 0 bases at J, with 11 bases in the middle. Germline values: CDR1 MNHNY, CDR2 SVGAGI (reference sequence). The CDR3 DNA reads TGTGCCAGCAGTTACTCTCTTTCAGGGTTGAACACTGAAGCTTTCTTT. Translation: CASSYSLSGLNTEAFF.

This clone was counted once. The chain has TRBV5-4 and TRBJ1-4, with D unclear. V was shortened by 0 bases and J by 0 bases, with 6 bases between the two germline ends. Germline V gene lookup returns CDR1 SGHNT and CDR2 YYREEE (reference sequence). This CDR3 comprises 15 residues. The CDR3 spells CASSLDSATNEKLFF. CDR3 bases: TGTGCCAGCAGCTTGGACAGTGCAACTAATGAAAAACTGTTTTTT.

The chain uses TRBV6-6 and TRBJ1-5, with D unclear. Germline V gene data show CDR1 as MNHNY and CDR2 as SVGAGI (reference sequence). The CDR3 has 14 amino acids. V lost 4 bases and J 4 bases, leaving 11 bases between the germline ends. CDR3 in amino acids: CASSLTSGNQPQHF. The CDR3 DNA follows: TGTGCCAGCAGTTTGACGTCAGGAAATCAGCCCCAGCATTTT.

V usage is TRBV6-5 and J usage is TRBJ2-7, with 8 bases fitting TRBD2. The CDR3 is 12 residues long. The germline gives CDR1 MNHEY, CDR2 SVGAGI. V gave up 6 bases and J gave up 7 bases; unmatched junction bases: 5. CDR3 DNA: TGTGCCAGCAGCATCACGGGGGGGGAGCAGTACTTC. It translates to CASSITGGEQYF.